The present entry profiles one TCR beta chain with its context. The data originate from a study of blood T cells in healthy people across ages. Sample-barcoded 5' priming and a J-beta primer mix drove a second PCR of 7 to 11 cycles. TCRdb used MiXCR to reprocess the 5' RACE reads, holding one entry per CDR3 protein. The sample carries about 1.4 million distinct CDR3 sequences, 55% to 75% recorded once. Germline CDR1 is SGHRS and CDR2 is YFSETQ. The CDR3 totals 17 residues. The trim removed 4 bases at V and 0 bases at J, leaving 4 bases unmatched. Source material: blood. The genes are TRBV5-1 and TRBJ2-3; TRBD2 matches 14 bases. The source of this sequence is a man aged 18 to 35 in good health. The CDR3 DNA sequence: TGCGCCAGCAGCCTAGGGACTAGCGGGGGAAGCACAGATACGCAGTATTTT. Translation: CASSLGTSGGSTDTQYF.